These 16 T cell receptor beta chains originate from one sample sequenced in a study of control samples from healthy donors and cancer patients (dated by TCRdb to the early 2020s). Library generation was performed with the immunoSEQ multiplex PCR assay. TCRdb obtained this table from immuneACCESS and retained in-frame rearrangements with V and J assigned. These tables miss some clones; where compared with another copy, unresolved V genes account for less than half of the shortfall, and the remainder is unexplained. A total of about 110,000 clones appear in this sample, roughly 90% of them only once. Around 3.9% of the sample comes from the top ten. The sample was PBMCs. These receptors came from an older woman with lung cancer.

J is TRBJ1-1 and V is TRBV19; D may be TRBD1 (6 bases). Germline V gene lookup returns CDR1 LNHDA and CDR2 SQIVND (reference sequence). This CDR3 has 15 amino acids. V shed 10 bases and J shed 0 bases, with 18 bases lying between them. The CDR3 region is CATQGNEAVNTEAFF. The CDR3 bases are TGTGCCACCCAGGGGAACGAGGCGGTGAACACTGAAGCTTTCTTT.

The V and J genes are TRBV2 and TRBJ1-2, with D perhaps matching TRBD1 (6 bases). Trimming took 4 bases from V and 0 from J, leaving 9 bases between them. CDR1 and CDR2 (germline): SNHLY, FYNNEI. CDR3 length: 14 amino acids. The CDR3 region has the DNA TGTGCCAGCAGTGCAGGGGATGCTAACTATGGCTACACCTTC. Amino acids: CASSAGDANYGYTF.

This clone appeared a few times. The V gene is TRBV20-1, the J gene TRBJ2-5; 8 bases line up with TRBD1. Germline V gene sequence: CDR1 DFQATT, CDR2 SNEGSKA (reference sequence). The trim removed 3 bases at V and 7 bases at J, leaving 13 bases unmatched. The CDR3 has 15 amino acids. As DNA, the CDR3 is TGCAGTGCTAGTAGAGGACAGGGAAGGTCAGGGACCCAGTACTTC. This gives the protein CSASRGQGRSGTQYF.

The rearrangement uses TRBV6-2 or TRBV6-3 and TRBJ2-1; TRBD1 agrees at 9 bases. J gave up 0 bases and V 5 bases, and 8 bases lay outside the gene matches. The CDR3 has 17 residues. Germline V CDR1 and CDR2: MNHEY, SVGEGT. The CDR3 loop reads CASSDGQGMVSYNEQFF. The CDR3, as DNA: TGTGCCAGCAGTGACGGACAGGGGATGGTCTCCTACAATGAGCAGTTCTTC.

The chain employs TRBV7-9 and TRBJ2-1; possible D gene TRBD2, 6 bases. Trimming cost V 4 bases and J 6 bases, with 19 bases left between them. This CDR3 region has 16 residues. The germline V gene has CDR1 SEHNR and CDR2 FQNEAQ (reference sequence). The CDR3 region is CASSSQIRLEGNEQFF. The CDR3 DNA sequence: TGTGCCAGCAGCTCACAGATTAGACTAGAAGGCAATGAGCAGTTCTTC.

As concerns this clone: This sample includes further DNA sequences coding for the same CDR3. This chain connects TRBV7-8 to TRBJ2-2, with 10 bases aligning to TRBD2. The CDR3 runs 17 residues. The junction had 13 bases not matched to a gene; V was cut back by 4 bases and J by 8 bases. Germline values: CDR1 SGHVS, CDR2 FQNEAQ. Here the CDR3 reads CASSSPTSGESTGELFF. CDR3 nucleotide sequence: TGTGCCAGCAGCTCCCCCACTAGCGGGGAGAGCACTGGGGAGCTGTTTTTT.

The rearrangement joins TRBV29-1 to TRBJ1-2; TRBD1 matches at 7 bases. Germline CDR1 reads SQVTM; CDR2 reads ANQGSEA. V shed 5 bases and J 7 bases; nucleotides not matched to a gene: 13. The CDR3 is 14 residues long. The CDR3 sequence is CSVLVVQGESGYTF. CDR3 DNA sequence: TGCAGCGTTTTGGTCGTGCAGGGGGAAAGTGGCTACACCTTC.

The rearrangement uses TRBV6-5 and TRBJ1-6, with 7 bases aligning to TRBD1. This CDR3 comprises 14 residues. The V gene end was trimmed by 10 bases and the J gene end by 5 bases; junction bases not matched to a gene: 8. CDR1 MNHEY and CDR2 SVGAGI come from the germline V gene. CDR3 bases: TGTGCCACCCCCGCGACAGGGAATAATTCACCCCTCCACTTT. Protein product: CATPATGNNSPLHF.

The chain carries TRBV2 and TRBJ1-3; 10 positions match TRBD1. The CDR3 totals 15 residues. Losses at the gene ends were 6 bases for V and 5 bases for J; bases not matched to a gene: 7. The germline V gene encodes CDR1 SNHLY and CDR2 FYNNEI. The CDR3 DNA follows: TGTGCCAGCAGCCCTGGACAGGGGGGACGAAACACCATATATTTT. Translated, it gives CASSPGQGGRNTIYF.

The chain is built from TRBV7-2 and TRBJ1-6; no reliable D call. In germline, CDR1 is SGHTA, CDR2 FQGNSA. Trimming removed 0 bases at V and 0 bases at J, with 12 bases between. The CDR3 extends over 18 amino acids. This CDR3 reads CASSLAPVSSSYNSPLHF. The DNA of the CDR3 is TGTGCCAGCAGCTTAGCCCCGGTGTCGAGCTCCTATAATTCACCCCTCCACTTT. The full variable domain, rest sourced from reference TRBV7-2 and TRBJ1-6, is GAGVSQSPSNKVTEKGKDVELRCDPISGHTALYWYRQSLGQGLEFLIYFQGNSAPDKSGLPSDRFSAERTGGSVSTLTIQRTQQEDSAVYLCASSLAPVSSSYNSPLHFGNGTRLTVT.

The chain carries TRBV5-1 and TRBJ2-1, with 9 bases fitting TRBD1. Germline V gene lookup returns CDR1 SGHRS and CDR2 YFSETQ. The CDR3 length is 16 residues. Trimming cost V 0 bases and J 10 bases; bases outside gene matches: 11. The CDR3 nucleotides are TGCGCCAGCAGCTTGGCGGAACAGGGGGCAGGAGGCGAGCAGTTCTTC. Its protein product is CASSLAEQGAGGEQFF.

The chain uses TRBV5-1 and TRBJ1-6, with D possibly being TRBD1 (6 bases). The CDR3 has 13 residues. The germline gives CDR1 SGHRS, CDR2 YFSETQ. Trimming left V 1 base short and J 10 bases short, with 9 bases between. CDR3 in DNA: TGCGCCAGCAGCTTGACTCAGGGGTCACCCCTCCACTTT. Protein sequence: CASSLTQGSPLHF. Full variable domain (missing parts from reference TRBV5-1 and TRBJ1-6): KAGVTQTPRYLIKTRGQQVTLSCSPISGHRSVSWYQQTPGQGLQFLFEYFSETQRNKGNFPGRFSGRQFSNSRSEMNVSTLELGDSALYLCASSLTQGSPLHFGNGTRLTVT.

J is TRBJ1-2 and V is TRBV7-8, with 7 bases lining up with TRBD1. This CDR3 is built from 16 residues. V lost 1 base and J lost 4; bases outside the gene matches: 9. The germline V gene encodes CDR1 SGHVS and CDR2 FQNEAQ. The CDR3 sequence is CASSLEGAPSGYGYTF. In nucleotides, the CDR3 is TGTGCCAGCAGCTTAGAGGGGGCCCCTTCGGGCTATGGCTACACCTTC.

This clone was seen a single time. The chain employs TRBV28 and TRBJ1-6; D not resolved. The CDR3 runs to 16 residues. Germline loops: CDR1 MDHEN, CDR2 SYDVKM. Trimming took off 5 bases at V and 7 bases at J, with 18 bases between the two ends. The CDR3 region has the DNA TGTGCCAGCAGTCGGTCCGACGGATACCTGAATTCACCCCTCCACTTT. Residues: CASSRSDGYLNSPLHF.

The rearrangement links TRBV5-5 to TRBJ2-2, with D perhaps matching TRBD1 (6 bases). V was trimmed by 4 bases and J by 0 bases, leaving 10 bases between them. CDR3 length equals 15 residues. Germline CDR1 and CDR2: SGHKS and YYEKEE (reference sequence). For the CDR3, the DNA is TGTGCCAGCAGCGTGGACAGCGCGAACACCGGGGAGCTGTTTTTT. Amino acids: CASSVDSANTGELFF.

This clone was observed a single time. The chain links TRBV7-8 to TRBJ1-2; a possible D gene is TRBD1 (5 bases). CDR3 size: 17 residues. Trimming removed 1 base from V and 2 bases from J, with 17 bases in between. Germline lookup yields CDR1 SGHVS and CDR2 FQNEAQ. The CDR3 reads CASSLGMVGGRNYGYTF. CDR3 DNA sequence: TGTGCCAGCAGCTTAGGGATGGTGGGGGGAAGGAACTATGGCTACACCTTC.